These T cell receptor beta chains were read from a single sample in a study of cytomegalovirus exposure and HLA in healthy donors. The data were produced by immunoSEQ multiplex PCR, yet TCRdb's version contains in-frame clones alone and is incomplete. The sample lists approximately 150,000 clones; around 74% were seen once. The specimen sequenced was PBMCs. All receptors come from a man in his fifties in good health and CMV-seropositive. Each CDR3 is given with its conserved first and last residue. D genes are given only for firm matches. Rows may omit the clone size; those that give it use once, few, many or a size class.

TRBV27,.,TRBJ2-2,.,17,CASSLQRGGANTGELFF,TGTGCCAGCAGTCTTCAAAGGGGGGGCGCAAACACCGGGGAGCTGTTTTTT
TRBV9,.,TRBJ1-1,.,13,CASSGGPGTEAFF,TGTGCCAGCAGCGGAGGGCCGGGCACTGAAGCTTTCTTT
TRBV18,.,TRBJ2-3,TRBD2,15,CASSPTSGSTDTQYF,TGTGCCAGCTCACCGACTAGCGGAAGCACAGATACGCAGTATTTT
TRBV6-1,.,TRBJ2-5,TRBD2,12,CASGLAGETQYF,TGTGCCAGCGGACTAGCAGGAGAGACTCAGTACTTC
TRBV5-1,.,TRBJ2-7,.,17,CASSWGGGTTRTYEQYF,TGCGCCAGCAGCTGGGGAGGAGGGACCACTCGCACCTACGAGCAGTACTTC
TRBV7-6,.,TRBJ2-7,TRBD2,16,CASSLRTSGTSYEQYF,TGTGCCAGCAGCTTACGGACTAGCGGGACCTCCTACGAGCAGTACTTC
TRBV14,.,TRBJ2-7,.,17,CASSQGGGGPSSYEQYF,TGTGCCAGCAGCCAAGGAGGCGGCGGCCCCAGCTCCTACGAGCAGTACTTC
TRBV6-1,.,TRBJ1-1,.,14,CASKLTVSNTEAFF,TGTGCCAGCAAACTGACAGTGTCGAACACTGAAGCTTTCTTT
TRBV10-2,.,TRBJ2-5,TRBD2,18,CASQTSGSQLHGQETQYF,TGCGCCAGCCAAACTAGCGGGAGCCAACTCCACGGACAAGAGACCCAGTACTTC
TRBV28,.,TRBJ1-1,TRBD1,16,CASSNPGQGVHTEAFF,TGTGCCAGCAGTAATCCGGGACAGGGGGTGCACACTGAAGCTTTCTTT
TRBV7-6,few,TRBJ2-1,TRBD2,17,CASSSSGGGRGYNEQFF,TGTGCCAGCAGCTCCTCGGGGGGGGGCCGGGGGTACAATGAGCAGTTCTTC
TRBV6-1,.,TRBJ1-1,.,15,CASSDRGRPIYEAFF,TGTGCCAGCAGTGATCGTGGCAGGCCAATCTATGAAGCTTTCTTT
TRBV10-2,.,TRBJ2-2,.,16,CASSDGTGENTGELFF,TGCGCCAGCAGTGATGGAACAGGAGAAAACACCGGGGAGCTGTTTTTT
TRBV30,once,TRBJ2-3,.,13,CAWSESGTDTQYF,TGTGCCTGGAGTGAGAGCGGAACGGATACGCAGTATTTT
TRBV4-1,once,TRBJ1-3,TRBD1,16,CASSQPGQGIGNTIYF,TGCGCCAGCAGCCAACCGGGACAGGGGATAGGAAACACCATATATTTT
TRBV6-1,few,TRBJ2-7,.,12,CASSNRGYEQYF,TGTGCCAGCAGTAACCGGGGCTACGAGCAGTACTTC
TRBV2,few,TRBJ1-3,TRBD1,15,CASSEAGGIGNTIYF,TGTGCCAGCAGTGAGGCAGGGGGCATTGGAAACACCATATATTTT
TRBV6-6,.,TRBJ2-7,.,12,CASSPLFYEQYF,TGTGCCAGCAGCCCCCTTTTCTACGAGCAGTACTTC
TRBV19,medium-sized,TRBJ2-2,TRBD2,16,CASSTLAGGITGELFF,TGTGCCAGTAGTACCCTAGCGGGAGGTATTACCGGGGAGCTGTTTTTT
TRBV30,few,TRBJ1-6,TRBD1,13,CAWNGQGNSPLHF,TGTGCCTGGAATGGACAGGGAAATTCACCCCTCCACTTT
TRBV4-1,few,TRBJ1-5,.,15,CASSTRLQGSQPQHF,TGCGCCAGCAGCACACGGCTACAGGGTTCTCAGCCCCAGCATTTT
TRBV2,.,TRBJ2-5,.,13,CASSDLEQETQYF,TGTGCCAGCAGTGACCTAGAACAAGAGACCCAGTACTTC
TRBV2,.,TRBJ2-1,TRBD2,18,CASSEGTSGSWAYNEQFF,TGTGCCAGCAGTGAAGGGACTAGCGGGAGTTGGGCCTACAATGAGCAGTTCTTC
TRBV6-1,.,TRBJ2-5,.,14,CASSEFGIGETQYF,TGTGCCAGCAGTGAATTCGGGATTGGAGAGACCCAGTACTTC
TRBV6-1,.,TRBJ1-2,TRBD1,15,CASSEPGTVGYGYTF,TGTGCCAGCAGTGAACCCGGGACAGTAGGCTATGGCTACACCTTC
TRBV5-5,few,TRBJ1-2,TRBD1,12,CASSQGTDGYTF,TGTGCCAGCAGCCAAGGGACAGATGGCTACACCTTC